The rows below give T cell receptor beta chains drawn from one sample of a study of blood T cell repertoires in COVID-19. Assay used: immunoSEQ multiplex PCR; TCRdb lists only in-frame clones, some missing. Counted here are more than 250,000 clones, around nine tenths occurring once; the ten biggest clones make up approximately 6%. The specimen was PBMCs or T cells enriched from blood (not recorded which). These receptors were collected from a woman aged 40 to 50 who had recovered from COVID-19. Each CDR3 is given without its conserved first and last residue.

CDR3aa: ASRSDTVLEKLF
j_gene: TRBJ1-4
v_gene: TRBV5-1

CDR3aa: ASSRRRDYEQY
j_gene: TRBJ2-7
v_gene: TRBV2

CDR3aa: ASSPGRLDQETQY
j_gene: TRBJ2-5
v_gene: TRBV11-3

CDR3aa: ASSSTGQASSEAF
j_gene: TRBJ1-1
v_gene: TRBV5-1

CDR3aa: ASSYSNRESGYT
j_gene: TRBJ1-2
v_gene: TRBV6-5

CDR3aa: AWRATLNTEAF
j_gene: TRBJ1-1
v_gene: TRBV30

CDR3aa: ASSPLAGVGY
j_gene: TRBJ2-5
v_gene: TRBV7-8

CDR3aa: ASKGQGGETQY
j_gene: TRBJ2-5
v_gene: TRBV7-6

CDR3aa: ASSLGQGRVRNTEAF
j_gene: TRBJ1-1
v_gene: TRBV7-2

CDR3aa: ASKLSGYGELF
j_gene: TRBJ2-2
v_gene: TRBV19

CDR3aa: ASSLGQGLNEKLF
j_gene: TRBJ1-4
v_gene: TRBV7-2

CDR3aa: ASSSSGGIGNTIY
j_gene: TRBJ1-3
v_gene: TRBV6-5

CDR3aa: ASSLGRLVPPYNEQF
j_gene: TRBJ2-1
v_gene: TRBV11-2